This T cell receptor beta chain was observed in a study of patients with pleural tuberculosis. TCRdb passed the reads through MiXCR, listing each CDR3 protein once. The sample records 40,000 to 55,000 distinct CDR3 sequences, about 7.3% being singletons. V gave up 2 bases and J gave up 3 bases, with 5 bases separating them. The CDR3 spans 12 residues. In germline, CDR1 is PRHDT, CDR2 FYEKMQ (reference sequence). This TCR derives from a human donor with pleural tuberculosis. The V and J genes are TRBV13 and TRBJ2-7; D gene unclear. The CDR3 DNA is TGTGCCAGCAGCTTAACGGGCTACGAGCAGTACTTC. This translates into CASSLTGYEQYF.